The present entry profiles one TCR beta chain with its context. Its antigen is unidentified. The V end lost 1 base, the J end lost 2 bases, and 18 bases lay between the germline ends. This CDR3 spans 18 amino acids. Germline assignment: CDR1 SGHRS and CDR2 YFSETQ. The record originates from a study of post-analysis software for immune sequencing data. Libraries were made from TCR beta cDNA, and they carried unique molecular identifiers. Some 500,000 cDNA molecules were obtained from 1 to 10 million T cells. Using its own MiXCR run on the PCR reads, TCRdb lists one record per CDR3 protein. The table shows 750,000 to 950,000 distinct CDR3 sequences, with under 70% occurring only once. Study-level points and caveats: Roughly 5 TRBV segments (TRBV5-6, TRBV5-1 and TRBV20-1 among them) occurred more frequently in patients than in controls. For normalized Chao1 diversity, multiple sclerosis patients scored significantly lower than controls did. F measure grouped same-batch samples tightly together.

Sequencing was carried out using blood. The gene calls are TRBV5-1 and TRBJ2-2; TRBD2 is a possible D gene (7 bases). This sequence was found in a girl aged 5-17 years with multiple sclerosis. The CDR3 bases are TGCGCCAGCAGCTTGTGGGGGGGGCTCATCTTCAACACCGGGGAGCTGTTTTTT. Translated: CASSLWGGLIFNTGELFF.